The 18 T cell receptor beta chains below come from one sample, sequenced in a study of response to subunit inactivated influenza vaccine. TCRdb re-derived calls from the RT-PCR reads in MiXCR, one entry per CDR3 protein. The sample shows 650,000 to 700,000 distinct CDR3 sequences, around a sixth of them seen only once. This specimen consisted of PBMCs from blood, obtained about 11 days after vaccination. Receptors originate from a middle-aged man who received an inactivated influenza vaccine.

There are many counts of this clonotype. V gene TRBV29-1 combines with J gene TRBJ2-1; 11 positions agree with TRBD2. The CDR3 is 14 amino acids. V lost 6 bases and J lost 9; bases outside the gene matches: 10. Germline-derived CDR1 and CDR2 are SQVTM and ANQGSEA. The CDR3, as DNA: TGCAGCGTAGTAGCGGGGGGGGTAGCGGGTGAGCAGTTCTTC. Its translation: CSVVAGGVAGEQFF.

The chain is built from TRBV29-1 and TRBJ2-1; D is tentatively TRBD1 or TRBD2 (5 bases each). The V and J ends lost 7 bases and 1 base respectively, with 17 bases between them. CDR3 length: 15 amino acids. Looked up from germline, CDR1 is SQVTM and CDR2 is ANQGSEA. CDR3 protein: CSASWGWGSYNEQFF. The CDR3 DNA reads as TGCAGCGCGTCCTGGGGGTGGGGATCCTACAATGAGCAGTTCTTC.

This clonotype was counted only a few times. This rearrangement joins TRBV5-4 to TRBJ2-3; TRBD1 is a possible D gene (6 bases). Germline lookup yields CDR1 SGHNT and CDR2 YYREEE (reference sequence). This CDR3 has 14 residues. V was shortened by 9 bases and J by 0 bases, with 14 bases between the two germline ends. The CDR3 DNA reads TGTGCCACACGACAGGTGTCTAGCACAGATACGCAGTATTTT. Protein: CATRQVSSTDTQYF.

This clonotype has just a few counts. CDR3 DNA sequence: TGTGCCACCCTCCCGGGGACCAGCTATGGCTACACCTTC. Amino acid sequence: CATLPGTSYGYTF. This sequence joins TRBV28 and TRBJ1-2; a possible D gene is TRBD1 (5 bases). V lost 10 bases and J lost 4, with 16 bases in between. The CDR3 covers 13 residues. Germline V gene lookup returns CDR1 MDHEN and CDR2 SYDVKM.

This chain uses TRBV20-1 with TRBJ1-1; D gene unclear. V was shortened by 1 base and J by 2 bases, with 14 bases between the two germline ends. This CDR3 spans 15 amino acids. Germline CDR1 DFQATT, CDR2 SNEGSKA (reference sequence). This CDR3 reads CSARVGRLLNTEAFF. Here the CDR3 DNA reads TGCAGTGCTAGAGTTGGACGGCTTCTTAACACTGAAGCTTTCTTT.

This clonotype has a handful of counts. The chain has TRBV6-1 and TRBJ1-3, with TRBD1 identical over 8 bases. The trim removed 7 bases at V and 1 base at J, leaving 6 bases unmatched. This CDR3 has 15 residues. Germline V gene data show CDR1 as MNHNS and CDR2 as SASEGT. Here the CDR3 reads CASNKRTGSGNTIYF. CDR3 DNA sequence: TGTGCCAGCAACAAAAGGACAGGGTCTGGAAACACCATATATTTT.

In its sample, this clonotype was seen a few times. This chain connects TRBV5-1 to TRBJ2-5; no definite D call. CDR1 is SGHRS and CDR2 is YFSETQ in the germline V gene. Trimming removed 5 bases at V and 4 bases at J, with 15 bases between. The CDR3 contains 14 residues. CDR3 nucleotide sequence: TGCGCCAGCAGACAGAATGACATGAGAGAGACCCAGTACTTC. As protein: CASRQNDMRETQYF.

This clonotype has more than one count but fewer than ten. The chain links TRBV7-9 to TRBJ2-7; TRBD2 agrees at 12 bases. After removal of 0 bases from V and 5 bases from J, the junction contained 2 bases not matched to a gene. The CDR3 has 15 amino acids. Germline CDR1 SEHNR, CDR2 FQNEAQ (reference sequence). The CDR3 DNA reads as TGTGCCAGCAGCTTAGCCGCTAGCGGGAGGGACGAGCAGTACTTC. This encodes CASSLAASGRDEQYF.

This sequence joins TRBV9 and TRBJ2-7; TRBD2 agrees at 9 bases. This CDR3 has 14 amino acids. The V segment lost 0 bases and the J segment 6 bases; nucleotides outside the gene matches: 4. Germline V gene data show CDR1 as SGDLS and CDR2 as YYNGEE. In DNA, the CDR3 is TGTGCCAGCAGCGTAGGCGGGGGGGCGGCCGAGCAGTACTTC. As protein: CASSVGGGAAEQYF.

The chain carries TRBV5-6 and TRBJ1-1; possible D gene TRBD1, 5 bases. V dropped 4 bases and J dropped 3 bases, with 13 bases sitting between them. This CDR3 contains 14 residues. Germline V gene sequence: CDR1 SGHDT, CDR2 YYEEEE. The CDR3 nucleotides read TGTGCCAGCAGCCCAGGGTCGGCGGACACTGAAGCTTTCTTT. Protein sequence: CASSPGSADTEAFF. Based on the CDR3 plus reference TRBV5-6 and TRBJ1-1, the full variable domain is DAGVTQSPTHLIKTRGQQVTLRCSPKSGHDTVSWYQQALGQGPQFIFQYYEEEERQRGNFPDRFSGHQFPNYSSELNVNALLLGDSALYLCASSPGSADTEAFFGQGTRLTVV.

The chain employs TRBV4-1 and TRBJ2-1; a possible D gene is TRBD2 (5 bases). CDR3 length equals 14 residues. The germline V and J ends were trimmed by 5 bases and 4 bases, with 12 bases remaining between them. CDR1 is MGHRA, CDR2 YSYEKL, per germline. The CDR3: CASSFEDLYNEQFF. For the CDR3, the DNA is TGCGCCAGCAGCTTCGAGGACTTGTACAATGAGCAGTTCTTC.

In this sample, this clonotype turned up a few times. The CDR3 sequence is CASSSLTGDWTDTQYF. CDR3 bases: TGTGCCAGCAGTTCTTTGACAGGGGATTGGACAGATACGCAGTATTTT. V usage is TRBV27 and J usage is TRBJ2-3, with 8 bases fitting TRBD1. Germline CDR1 is MNHEY and CDR2 is SMNVEV (reference sequence). The CDR3 contains 16 residues. Trimming cost V 4 bases and J 3 bases; bases outside gene matches: 9.

This chain uses TRBV6-5 with TRBJ2-3; D might be TRBD2 (8 bases). CDR3 length: 18 residues. Trimming removed 4 bases from V and 6 bases from J, with 26 bases in between. Germline V gives CDR1 MNHEY, CDR2 SVGAGI. The CDR3 region has the DNA TGTGCCAGCAGTTCGCCCCAGGGGGGGCGGGGGGCAACTGATACGCAGTATTTT. Its protein is CASSSPQGGRGATDTQYF.

The gene calls are TRBV20-1 and TRBJ2-3; D remains ambiguous. This CDR3 has 15 amino acids. Germline V gene sequence: CDR1 DFQATT, CDR2 SNEGSKA (reference sequence). The V end lost 3 bases, the J end lost 2 bases, and 15 bases lay between the germline ends. CDR3 nucleotide sequence: TGCAGTGCTAGTGTGCGGACCCATAACACAGATACGCAGTATTTT. It encodes CSASVRTHNTDTQYF.

This clonotype occurred many times. The chain links TRBV7-2 to TRBJ1-1, with no clear D. Germline loops: CDR1 SGHTA, CDR2 FQGNSA. The CDR3 covers 15 residues. Trimming pared 4 bases from V and 2 bases from J, leaving 14 bases between. The CDR3 here is CASSSVHGVNTEAFF. The CDR3 bases are TGTGCCAGCAGCTCAGTACATGGGGTAAACACTGAAGCTTTCTTT.

This clonotype was counted between two and nine times. This chain joins TRBV7-9 and TRBJ1-1; D is uncertain. The CDR3 is 12 amino acids. The V gene's germline CDR1 is SEHNR and CDR2 FQNEAQ (reference sequence). V gave up 1 base and J gave up 11 bases, with 11 bases separating them. The CDR3 region is CASSLDSVGAFF. CDR3 in DNA: TGTGCCAGCAGCTTAGACTCGGTTGGGGCTTTCTTT.

This clonotype was seen a few times. The chain has TRBV6-2 or TRBV6-3 and TRBJ2-3; 8 bases fit TRBD2. The CDR3 sequence is 15 residues long. Germline V gene sequence: CDR1 MNHEY, CDR2 SVGEGT. V lost 2 bases to trimming and J lost 5 bases; unmatched junction nucleotides: 6. The DNA of the CDR3 is TGTGCCAGCAGTTACGTCCTAGCGGGCAAAGATACGCAGTATTTT. Residues: CASSYVLAGKDTQYF.

This clonotype showed up just a few times. The chain is built from TRBV27 and TRBJ1-5; D remains unclear. V was clipped by 6 bases and J by 7 bases, with 10 bases between them. Germline V gene lookup returns CDR1 MNHEY and CDR2 SMNVEV (reference sequence). CDR3 length: 12 amino acids. CDR3 sequence: CASRPMEQPQHF. CDR3 DNA sequence: TGTGCCAGCAGACCTATGGAACAGCCCCAGCATTTT.